This T cell receptor beta chain was retrieved from a study of cytomegalovirus exposure and HLA in healthy donors (dated 2017 in TCRdb). Context from the whole study: An earlier analysis of about 560 of the donors reported over 250 Gb of sequence data and about 120 million unique TCR beta sequences obtained from 180 million or so T cells. Around 320 gigabases of sequencing data and 70 million to 100 million unique TCR sequences were included in an early release covering about 700 HLA-typed donors. Of the roughly 390 genotyped donors, approximately 80% fell in the genetic ancestry cluster associated with self-reported Caucasian donors. The study aimed to test whether signatures of past pathogen exposure could be identified by cataloging public T cell receptors. The T cell repertoires of around 730 subjects were profiled by immunosequencing and related to cytomegalovirus serostatus. Along with the approximately 650-subject first cohort, a separate validation cohort of 120 different subjects was used. High-throughput TCR immunosequencing, statistical association of individual TCRs with disease status, and machine learning were combined to predict cytomegalovirus infection status. A later analysis re-examined previously published TCR beta repertoires from 610 or so donors and added high-resolution HLA genotyping to investigate patterns of TCR occurrence. Rather than using new phenotypic data, the later analysis identified candidate immune exposures from TCR beta sequences and from how often those sequences occurred across donors. To decide whether each TCR beta V gene segment behaved as functional or pseudogenic, an earlier analysis of some 600 of the donors relied on high-throughput TCR beta sequencing. Alongside the repertoire data, information on donor age, sex, ethnicity and CMV serostatus was compiled. In a later genetic analysis, genome-wide SNP genotypes for about three fifths of the 666 donors were used, and that subset was treated as a discovery cohort. All discovery cohort repertoires had been generated on a single sequencing platform. HLA typing covered class I and class II loci at four-digit resolution. Typing coverage differed by locus: A, B, C, DRB1 and DQB1 were typed in roughly 620-640 donors, DQA1 in 522, DPA1 in around 580, and DPB1 in about 450. A handful of DR-DQ haplotypes were handled as single units for association and clustering because linkage in the cohort was strong. On average, roughly 240,000 unique TCR beta nucleotide sequences were sequenced per donor among 398 genotyped donors of the cohort, with roughly 18% of those sequences being non-productive.

The CDR3 runs 13 residues from the cysteine to the phenylalanine. The sequence is cut down to CDR3 DNA, 39 bases in frame from base 1. V lost 6 bases and J lost 6 bases, and the count of bases not matched to a germline gene is 5. As encoded in the germline V gene, CDR1 is MNHEY while CDR2 is SVGAGI. Libraries were built with the immunoSEQ multiplex PCR assay. For the multiplex PCR, a mixture combining 60 forward primers for TCR Vbeta segments and 13 reverse primers for TCR Jbeta segments was used. The CDR3 region of rearranged TCR beta genes was amplified from genomic DNA by a multiplex PCR assay. The Illumina HiSeq System was used to sequence the amplified TCR beta libraries as 87-base-pair reads. The original pipeline was this. Across the roughly 700 repertoires, a later analysis counted tens of millions of unique TCR beta chains, approximately 10 million of which were shared by at least two donors. Raw reads were error-corrected and collapsed into unique sequences with a nearest-neighbor algorithm that merged closely related sequences to remove PCR and sequencing errors. To assign V, D and J gene segments, CDR3 sequences were aligned to IMGT reference sequences. For a sequence to be retained, a match of at least six nucleotides to both a V gene segment and a J gene segment was required. A rearrangement counted as productive if the CDR3 had no stop codons and remained in frame with V and J, and every other rearrangement counted as non-productive. Following IMGT convention, CDR3 was defined as the stretch from the second conserved V-encoded cysteine to the conserved J-encoded phenylalanine. The earlier analysis of some 580 of the donors excluded any sequence lacking an unambiguous match to a single V gene segment. In an earlier analysis of approximately 590 of the donors, a V segment was called functional when productive rearrangements were above 56.7%, and segregating when the standard deviation between donors exceeded 5%. A statistical classification framework was built for diagnosing cytomegalovirus status from the catalog of TCR beta chain sequences. A later analysis assigned V and J genes by comparing TCR nucleotide sequences with IMGT/GENE-DB human TR gene sequences. Using the TCRdist pipeline, a later analysis assigned CDR3 sequences along with most-parsimonious VDJ recombination scenarios. In a later analysis, each TCR beta chain was defined by its CDR3 amino acid sequence together with its V-gene family, and reads without a unique V-gene family were excluded. As a way to deal with suspected cross-contamination and a sequencing artifact, a later analysis dropped roughly 620 nucleotide sequences that were highly shared and had low generation probability. In a later analysis, a clonal expansion index for each public chain was calculated from normalized within-repertoire ranks of inferred template counts. In a later analysis, generation probabilities were computed with a VDJ recombination model fitted to out-of-frame rearrangements, and the resulting probabilities were checked against IGoR. In a later analysis, TCR-TCR, TCR-HLA and TCR-CMV co-occurrence was scored with hypergeometric tests, and a repertoire-size bias correction was applied to TCR pairs. In a later analysis, false discovery rates were estimated by permuting HLA or CMV assignments 20 times. In a later analysis, co-occurring TCRs were grouped using DBSCAN, and TCRdist sequence similarity was added for clustering within HLA-allele-positive subsets. Repertoires with fewer than 30,000 or more than 120,000 public chains were left out of co-occurrence clustering, as were five repertoires with anomalous nucleotide sharing. TCRdb provides this immuneACCESS table in a form limited to in-frame rearrangements. Some clones are lacking; in checked studies, under half of them reflect an unresolved V gene, and why the rest are absent is not known. V and J calls and clone size follow that table, whereas D and trimming were derived from the DNA. Here the sample has about 130,000 clones; roughly 70% occur a single time. The ten top clones hold 2.5% to 3.5% of the sample.

What the study reported, not specific to this receptor: Compared with equally common non-associated chains, HLA-associated TCR beta chains in a later analysis were more clonally expanded and had lower generation probabilities. Most TCR sequences were observed very rarely across donors, whereas some public TCRs were present in many individuals. Linkage disequilibrium might explain the correlated functional status among segregating V segments, but an unknown experimental factor could not be ruled out. The only immune exposure information available for the cohort was CMV serostatus. This cohort had only TCR beta chains sequenced, and the lack of alpha or paired-chain data limited which features could be detected. When HLA alleles, especially DR and DQ, strongly co-occurred, TCR associations were difficult to assign to individual alleles. A further reported finding was that TCR beta sequences accurately predicted the HLA-A and HLA-B alleles for most subjects in the first cohort. The study gave a list of about 170 TCR beta chains associated with cytomegalovirus. Most CMV-associated TCR beta chains appeared to be HLA-restricted in a later analysis, and the HLA associations seemed to be driven largely by CMV exposure. The classifier was reported to diagnose cytomegalovirus status with high specificity and sensitivity in both the original and validation cohorts. An earlier analysis of approximately 570 of the donors showed that most TCR beta V segments appeared in productive rearrangements either about 87% or about 30% of the time, which broadly matched IMGT annotations. The earlier analysis of 450 to 700 of the donors excluded 15 to 20 rarely observed V segments, including chromosome 9 orphons, because counts were too low. According to a later analysis, parvovirus B19, influenza, CMV and Epstein-Barr virus appeared linked to several top co-occurrence clusters. Presence/absence analyses assumed roughly uniform sequencing depth across donors, an assumption that may not hold. A group of highly shared sequence variants was considered likely to be a technical artifact of the sequencing pipeline. Some IMGT-functional V segments, including TRBV6-2 and TRBV6-3, could not be distinguished by the 87-base-pair reads and were therefore excluded. Compared with the approximately 700-donor mean, donors in an Asian-associated ancestry cluster had fewer N-insertions in productive TCRs, according to a later genetic analysis. In a later analysis, about 17,000 TCR beta sequences were associated with specific HLA alleles at a false discovery rate of 0.05. The authors suggested that the approach could potentially be generalized to other disease states and immunological phenotypes. A few of the identified cytomegalovirus-associated TCR beta chains were confirmed in vitro to be specific for cytomegalovirus antigens. HLA typing was unavailable for some donors at each locus, so association tests used only the typed subset. A later genetic analysis associated a missense DCLRE1C variant with V-gene and J-gene trimming of TCR beta chains, and an independent cohort replicated the association. In a later analysis, the rate of TCR association differed among HLA loci, with DRB1 alleles having the most associated TCRs and HLA-C alleles having the fewest.

The cohort consisted of fewer than 700 healthy bone marrow donors. Cohort members were all nominally healthy when sampled, although unrecorded immune exposures were likely present. The donor tested CMV seronegative and was one of the 352 seronegative cohort members. A peripheral blood sample was collected from each donor, and TCR beta sequencing was performed on peripheral blood mononuclear cells. Genomic DNA was extracted from the blood cell samples with the Qiagen DNeasy Blood Extraction Kit. This clone has a single count. This receptor's antigen is unknown. Base qualities are not at hand, and no much larger clone is one base apart.

This sequence originates from a man aged 35 to 55 in good health and CMV-seronegative. The sequencing input was PBMCs. Recombination linked TRBV6-5 to TRBJ2-5; 9 central nucleotides agree with TRBD2. The DNA is TGTGCCAGCAGGCTGGCGGGAGGGCAGACCCAGTACTTC. It translates as CASRLAGGQTQYF.